This is a list of T cell receptor beta chains from one sample in a study of T-cell reconstitution after alpha-beta-depleted transplantation in children. MiXCR, run by TCRdb on the PCR reads, gives a single entry per CDR3 protein. The table has about 440,000 distinct CDR3 sequences, around two fifths seen once; the top ten hold 27%. The sequenced sample was PBMCs, obtained before TCRalphabeta/CD19-depleted stem cell transplant. The receptors were gathered from a girl aged 2 to 9 with aplastic anemia, due to receive a stem cell transplant. The conserved cysteine and the conserved F or W are not part of the CDR3 here. Each record gives: J gene, V gene, CDR3 length, CDR3 protein.

>TRBJ1-1|TRBV11-2|13
ASSPQGLADTEAF
>TRBJ2-1|TRBV20-1|9
SAARYNEQF
>TRBJ1-5|TRBV5-1|12
ASRQDLDYQPQH
>TRBJ2-7|TRBV7-8|13
ASSPRDRGIYEQY
>TRBJ2-3|TRBV3-1|18
ASSDTGLAGASGVGDTQY
>TRBJ2-3|TRBV20-1|9
SAPKSDTQY
>TRBJ1-3|TRBV5-5|13
ASSFILELRNTIY
>TRBJ2-5|TRBV7-8|12
ASSLRAGLETQY
>TRBJ2-3|TRBV7-2|13
ASSPLAGAGDTQY
>TRBJ2-7|TRBV20-1|13
SASPSGRALGEQY
>TRBJ2-5|TRBV28|12
ASSRASRPETQY
>TRBJ1-3|TRBV29-1|11
SVTKVQGNTIY
>TRBJ2-5|TRBV5-1|14
ASSSSGLAVQETQY
>TRBJ2-1|TRBV3-1|15
ASSQPGGRERGDEQF
>TRBJ1-5|TRBV9|12
ASSVGDGNQPQH
>TRBJ2-7|TRBV5-1|13
ASSLDSSGIYQQY
>TRBJ1-5|TRBV20-1|12
SAIKQGGNQPQH
>TRBJ2-6|TRBV21-1|13
ASSLLDSGANVLT
>TRBJ1-3|TRBV6-1|11
ATQVVSGNTIY
>TRBJ1-2|TRBV15|14
ATSRVRGQTNYDYT
>TRBJ2-3|TRBV6-2/TRBV6-3|18
ASSYSIGQGFFTRTDTQY
>TRBJ1-6|TRBV12-3/TRBV12-4|13
ASSNRQAYNSPLH
>-|TRBV11-1|17
ASSSLSYRQLISYNEQF
>TRBJ1-1|TRBV29-1|12
SVDPRAWDTEAF
>TRBJ2-7|TRBV10-3|11
AISPGTSYEQY
>TRBJ2-5|TRBV7-6|14
ASSSNGRTVTQTQY
>TRBJ1-2|TRBV24-1|12
ATSDFGFSYGYT
>TRBJ2-1|TRBV7-9|13
ASSVPGLADKEQF
>TRBJ2-7|TRBV27|14
ASSLTQGASSYEQY
>TRBJ2-7|TRBV20-1|13
SPMTGVAGDYEQY
>TRBJ2-7|TRBV5-1|12
ASSFGADAYEQY